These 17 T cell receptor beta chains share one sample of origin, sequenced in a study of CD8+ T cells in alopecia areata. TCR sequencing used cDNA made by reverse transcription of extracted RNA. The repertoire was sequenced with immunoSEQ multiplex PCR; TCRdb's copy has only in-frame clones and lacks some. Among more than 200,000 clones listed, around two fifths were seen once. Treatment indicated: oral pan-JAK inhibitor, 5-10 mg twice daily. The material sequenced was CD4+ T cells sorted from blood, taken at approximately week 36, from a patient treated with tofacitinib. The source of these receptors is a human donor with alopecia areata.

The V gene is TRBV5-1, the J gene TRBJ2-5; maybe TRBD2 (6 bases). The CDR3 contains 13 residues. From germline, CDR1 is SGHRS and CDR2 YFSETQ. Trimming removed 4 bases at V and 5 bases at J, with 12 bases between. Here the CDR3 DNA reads TGCGCCAGCAGCAACCCGGGGGTGGAGACCCAGTACTTC. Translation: CASSNPGVETQYF.

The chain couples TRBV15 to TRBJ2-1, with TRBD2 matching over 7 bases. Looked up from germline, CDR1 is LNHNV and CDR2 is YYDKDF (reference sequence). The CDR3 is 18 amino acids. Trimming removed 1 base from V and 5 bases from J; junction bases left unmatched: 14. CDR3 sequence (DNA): TGTGCCACCAGCAGAGGACTAGCCGGGACGAGGGCCCACAATGAGCAGTTCTTC. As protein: CATSRGLAGTRAHNEQFF.

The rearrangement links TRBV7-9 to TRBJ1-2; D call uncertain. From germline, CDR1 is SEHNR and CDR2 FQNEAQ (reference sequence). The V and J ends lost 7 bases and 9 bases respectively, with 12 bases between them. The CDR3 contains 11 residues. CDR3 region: CASTNSGSYTF. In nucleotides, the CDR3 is TGTGCCAGCACCAATTCTGGGAGCTACACCTTC.

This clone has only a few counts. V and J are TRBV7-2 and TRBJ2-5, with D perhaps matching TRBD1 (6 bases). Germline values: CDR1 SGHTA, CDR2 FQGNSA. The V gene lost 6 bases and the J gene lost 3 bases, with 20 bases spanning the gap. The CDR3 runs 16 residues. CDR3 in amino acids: CASRPSVGAAEETQYF. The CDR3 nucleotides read TGTGCCAGCAGGCCTTCGGTGGGGGCAGCAGAAGAGACCCAGTACTTC.

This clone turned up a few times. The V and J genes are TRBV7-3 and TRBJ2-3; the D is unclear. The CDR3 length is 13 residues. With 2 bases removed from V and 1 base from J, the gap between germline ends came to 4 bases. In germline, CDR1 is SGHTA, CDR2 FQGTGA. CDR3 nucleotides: TGTGCCAGCAGCTTAGTGCGCACAGATACGCAGTATTTT. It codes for CASSLVRTDTQYF.

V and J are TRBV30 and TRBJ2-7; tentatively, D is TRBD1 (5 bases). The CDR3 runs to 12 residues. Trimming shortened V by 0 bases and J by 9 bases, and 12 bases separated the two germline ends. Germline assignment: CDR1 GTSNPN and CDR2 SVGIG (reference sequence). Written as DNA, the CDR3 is TGTGCCTGGAGTGTAGGGTGGCAGGGGCAGTACTTC. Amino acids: CAWSVGWQGQYF.

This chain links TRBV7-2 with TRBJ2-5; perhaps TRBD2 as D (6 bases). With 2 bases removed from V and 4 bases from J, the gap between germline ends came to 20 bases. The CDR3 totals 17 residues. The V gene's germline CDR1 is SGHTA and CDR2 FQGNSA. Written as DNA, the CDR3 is TGTGCCAGCAGCTTAAGCACTAGCCGTTCAATTCGAGAGACCCAGTACTTC. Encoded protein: CASSLSTSRSIRETQYF.

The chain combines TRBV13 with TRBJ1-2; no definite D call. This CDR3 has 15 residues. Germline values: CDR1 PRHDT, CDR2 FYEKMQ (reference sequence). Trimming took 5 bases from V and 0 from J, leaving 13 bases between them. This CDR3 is CASSRPSLANYGYTF. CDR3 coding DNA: TGTGCCAGCAGCCGCCCCTCGTTGGCTAACTATGGCTACACCTTC.

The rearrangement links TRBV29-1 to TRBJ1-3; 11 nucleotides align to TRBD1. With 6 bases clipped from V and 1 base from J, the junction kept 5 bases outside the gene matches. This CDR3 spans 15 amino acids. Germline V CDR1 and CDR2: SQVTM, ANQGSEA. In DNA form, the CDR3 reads TGCAGCGTCCCCGGGACAGGGGGATCTGGAAACACCATATATTTT. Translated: CSVPGTGGSGNTIYF.

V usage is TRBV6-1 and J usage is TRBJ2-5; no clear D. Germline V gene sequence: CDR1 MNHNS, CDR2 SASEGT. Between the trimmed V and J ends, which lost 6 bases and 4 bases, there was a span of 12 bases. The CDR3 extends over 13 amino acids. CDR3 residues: CASRTSMGETQYF. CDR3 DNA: TGTGCCAGCAGGACCAGCATGGGAGAGACCCAGTACTTC.

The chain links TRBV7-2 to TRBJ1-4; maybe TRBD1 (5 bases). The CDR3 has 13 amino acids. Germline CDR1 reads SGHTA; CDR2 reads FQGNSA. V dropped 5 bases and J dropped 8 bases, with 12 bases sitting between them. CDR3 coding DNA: TGTGCCAGCAGCCCCCTGGGGGTGGAAAAACTGTTTTTT. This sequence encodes CASSPLGVEKLFF. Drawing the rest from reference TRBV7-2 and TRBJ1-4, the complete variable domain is GAGVSQSPSNKVTEKGKDVELRCDPISGHTALYWYRQSLGQGLEFLIYFQGNSAPDKSGLPSDRFSAERTGGSVSTLTIQRTQQEDSAVYLCASSPLGVEKLFFGSGTQLSVL.

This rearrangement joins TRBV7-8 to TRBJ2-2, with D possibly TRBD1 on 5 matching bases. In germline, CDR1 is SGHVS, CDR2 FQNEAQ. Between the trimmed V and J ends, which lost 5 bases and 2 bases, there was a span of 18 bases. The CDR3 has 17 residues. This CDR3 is CASSLRGGIRNTGELFF. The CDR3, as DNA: TGTGCCAGCAGCCTTAGGGGCGGAATACGTAACACCGGGGAGCTGTTTTTT.

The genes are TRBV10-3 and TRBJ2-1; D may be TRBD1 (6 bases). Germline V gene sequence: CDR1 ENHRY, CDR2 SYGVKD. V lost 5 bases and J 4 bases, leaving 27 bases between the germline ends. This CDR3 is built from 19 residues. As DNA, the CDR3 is TGTGCCATCAGTCTACAACCGCGACAGGCCATGAGAAGTTACAATGAGCAGTTCTTC. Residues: CAISLQPRQAMRSYNEQFF.

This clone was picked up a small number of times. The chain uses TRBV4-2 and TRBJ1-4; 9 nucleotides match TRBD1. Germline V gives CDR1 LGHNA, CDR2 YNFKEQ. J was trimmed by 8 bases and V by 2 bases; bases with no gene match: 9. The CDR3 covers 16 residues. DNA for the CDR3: TGTGCCAGCAGCCAACAGATACAGGGGGCTCGAGAAAAACTGTTTTTT. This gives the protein CASSQQIQGAREKLFF.

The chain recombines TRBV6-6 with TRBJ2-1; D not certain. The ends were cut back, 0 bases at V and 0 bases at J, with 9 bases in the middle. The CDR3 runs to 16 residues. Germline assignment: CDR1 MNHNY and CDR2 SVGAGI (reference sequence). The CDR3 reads CASSYSRRSSYNEQFF. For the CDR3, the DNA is TGTGCCAGCAGTTACTCGAGGCGGAGCTCCTACAATGAGCAGTTCTTC.

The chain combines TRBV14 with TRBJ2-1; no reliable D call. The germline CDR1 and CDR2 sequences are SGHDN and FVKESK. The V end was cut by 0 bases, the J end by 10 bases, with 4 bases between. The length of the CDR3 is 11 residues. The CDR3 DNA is TGTGCCAGCAGCCAAGAGTACGAGCAGTTCTTC. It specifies CASSQEYEQFF.

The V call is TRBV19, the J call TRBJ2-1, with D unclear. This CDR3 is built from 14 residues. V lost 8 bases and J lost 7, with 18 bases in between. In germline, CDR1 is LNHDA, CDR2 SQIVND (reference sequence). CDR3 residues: CASHQRSRQNEQFF. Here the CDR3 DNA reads TGTGCCAGTCATCAGCGCTCCCGTCAAAATGAGCAGTTCTTC.